This TCR beta chain was sequenced in a study of blood T cell repertoires in COVID-19. The overall study: COVID-19 samples, acute and convalescent, were from the United States, Italy and Spain.

The method was immunoSEQ multiplex PCR; TCRdb's version includes in-frame clones alone and lacks a portion of them. This sample has roughly 100,000 clones, with roughly 80% found just once. Germline V CDR1 and CDR2: MNHNY, SVGAGI (reference sequence). The ends were cut back, 5 bases at V and 15 bases at J, with 17 bases in the middle. The CDR3 spans 12 residues. This clone was found once. This chain links TRBV6-6 with TRBJ2-4; TRBD2 might be the D (6 bases). The TCR was taken from an elderly woman with acute or convalescent COVID-19. The material sequenced was peripheral blood. CDR3: CASSGTGLPVYF. Here the CDR3 DNA reads TGTGCCAGCAGTGGTACGGGACTCCCCGTGTACTTC.